This passage covers 27 T cell receptor beta chains from one sample sequenced in a study of blood T cell repertoires in COVID-19 (dated by TCRdb to the early 2020s). Library method: the immunoSEQ multiplex PCR assay. TCRdb's version of the immuneACCESS table is confined to in-frame rearrangements and falls short of the full clone set. An unresolved V gene accounts for under half of the shortfall where checked; the remainder is of unknown origin. In this sample the table shows about 260,000 clones, about 87% of which occur a single time. Roughly 5.6% of the sample is taken by the ten largest. The sample taken for sequencing was peripheral blood. Receptors originate from an older woman with COVID-19, enrolled during active disease.

V and J are TRBV28 and TRBJ2-1; TRBD1 agrees at 10 bases. The CDR3 totals 15 residues. Germline V gene sequence: CDR1 MDHEN, CDR2 SYDVKM. Trimming at V came to 5 bases and at J to 4 bases, leaving 5 bases not matched to a gene. CDR3 nucleotides: TGTGCCAGCAGTCCCGGACAGGGGGGATACAATGAGCAGTTCTTC. Translating gives CASSPGQGGYNEQFF.

The chain is built from TRBV25-1 and TRBJ1-2; D unresolved. This CDR3 is 14 amino acids long. Between the trimmed V and J ends, which lost 6 bases and 0 bases, there was a span of 11 bases. Germline CDR1 is MGHDK and CDR2 is SYGVNS. The CDR3 nucleotides are TGTGCCAGCAGCTCGGTCTTACCTAACTATGGCTACACCTTC. Amino acid sequence: CASSSVLPNYGYTF.

The chain links TRBV29-1 to TRBJ1-1; tentative D call: TRBD1 (6 bases). Germline V gene sequence: CDR1 SQVTM, CDR2 ANQGSEA. The CDR3 is 15 residues long. V was pared by 7 bases and J by 5 bases, with 23 bases between. Here the CDR3 reads CSAQGAEGVGTEAFF. The CDR3 region has the DNA TGCAGCGCCCAGGGAGCAGAGGGGGTCGGGACTGAAGCTTTCTTT.

The chain has TRBV5-8 and TRBJ2-3; 7 bases match TRBD1. This CDR3 has 14 residues. Germline trimming cut 3 bases from V and 1 base from J; bases unmatched to any gene: 2. Germline CDR1 is SGHTS and CDR2 is YDEGEE. The CDR3 sequence: CASSSDRGTDTQYF. For the CDR3, the DNA is TGTGCCAGCAGCTCAGACAGGGGCACAGATACGCAGTATTTT.

The genes are TRBV11-2 and TRBJ2-1, with TRBD2 identical over 8 bases. The V and J ends lost 0 bases and 5 bases, in that order; junction bases with no gene match: 3. Germline CDR1 and CDR2: SGHAT and FQNNGV. The CDR3 length is 15 residues. CDR3 bases: TGTGCCAGCAGCTTAGAAGGGACTAGACACAATGAGCAGTTCTTC. Protein sequence: CASSLEGTRHNEQFF.

This chain joins TRBV6-5 and TRBJ2-7; D is perhaps TRBD2 (6 bases). The CDR3 consists of 12 residues. The V end was cut by 6 bases, the J end by 7 bases, with 13 bases between. The germline V gene has CDR1 MNHEY and CDR2 SVGAGI. As DNA, the CDR3 is TGTGCCAGCAGCGCGGGGCTAAGGGAGCAGTACTTC. As protein: CASSAGLREQYF.

The CDR3 reads CASSPGTGQQETQYF. CDR3 nucleotides: TGTGCCAGCTCACCCGGGACAGGGCAACAAGAGACCCAGTACTTC. The V gene is TRBV18, the J gene TRBJ2-5; 9 bases align to TRBD1. Germline values: CDR1 KGHSH, CDR2 LQKENI. The junction had 4 bases not matched to a gene; V was cut back by 3 bases and J by 2 bases. The CDR3 is 15 residues long.

V is TRBV18 and J is TRBJ2-7; D possibly corresponds to TRBD1 (7 bases). Deletions cut 3 bases from V and 6 bases from J, with 15 bases between. There are 14 residues in the CDR3. Germline lookup yields CDR1 KGHSH and CDR2 LQKENI. CDR3 protein: CASSPRDSGGEQYF. Here the CDR3 DNA reads TGTGCCAGCTCACCGCGGGACAGCGGAGGCGAGCAGTACTTC.

The genes are TRBV3-1 (or the pseudogene TRBV3-2) and TRBJ2-3, with D tentatively TRBD2 (6 bases). Trimming stripped 4 bases from V and 6 bases from J, with 14 bases between. The CDR3 consists of 14 residues. Germline CDR1 and CDR2: LGHDT and YNNKEL (reference sequence). CDR3 nucleotide sequence: TGTGCCAGCAGCCCCCGGACTACAGCCGATACGCAGTATTTT. Translated, it gives CASSPRTTADTQYF.

The V gene is TRBV5-8, the J gene TRBJ1-2; D unresolved. With 4 bases removed from V and 3 bases from J, the gap between germline ends came to 10 bases. The V gene's germline CDR1 is SGHTS and CDR2 YDEGEE. CDR3 length equals 13 residues. The CDR3 nucleotides read TGTGCCAGCAGCCGGGGTCGTGACTATGGCTACACCTTC. Residues: CASSRGRDYGYTF. The complete variable domain, with remaining parts taken from reference TRBV5-8 and TRBJ1-2, reads EAGVTQSPTHLIKTRGQQATLRCSPISGHTSVYWYQQALGLGLQFLLWYDEGEERNRGNFPPRFSGRQFPNYSSELNVNALELEDSALYLCASSRGRDYGYTFGSGTRLTVV.

This chain links TRBV29-1 with TRBJ2-3; D perhaps matches TRBD2 (5 bases). V was trimmed by 5 bases and J by 1 base, leaving 13 bases between them. The length of the CDR3 is 14 residues. Germline V lookup: CDR1 SQVTM, CDR2 ANQGSEA. The CDR3 spells CSVRLALGTDTQYF. In DNA form, the CDR3 reads TGCAGCGTTCGGCTAGCTTTGGGCACAGATACGCAGTATTTT.

The J gene is TRBJ2-1, the V gene TRBV5-4, with 8 bases fitting TRBD1. Germline assignment: CDR1 SGHNT and CDR2 YYREEE (reference sequence). V dropped 4 bases and J dropped 4; count of bases not matched to a gene: 7. The CDR3 contains 15 residues. As DNA, the CDR3 is TGTGCCAGCAGCGGCCAGGGGGCCCAATACAATGAGCAGTTCTTC. It yields the protein CASSGQGAQYNEQFF.

CDR3 amino acids: CATGARGRHQPQHF. The CDR3, as DNA: TGTGCCACGGGTGCCAGGGGAAGGCATCAGCCCCAGCATTTT. The gene calls are TRBV28 and TRBJ1-5; D perhaps matches TRBD1 (6 bases). Germline loops: CDR1 MDHEN, CDR2 SYDVKM. Trimming took 10 bases from V and 5 from J, leaving 18 bases between them. The CDR3 length is 14 residues.

This clone occurred a few times. The gene calls are TRBV29-1 and TRBJ1-4, with D possibly TRBD1 on 5 matching bases. The CDR3 loop spans 13 amino acids. Deletions cut 4 bases from V and 8 bases from J, with 14 bases between. Germline V gene data show CDR1 as SQVTM and CDR2 as ANQGSEA. The CDR3 coding sequence is TGCAGCGTTGCGGACATAGGAGGGGAAAAACTGTTTTTT. Protein: CSVADIGGEKLFF.

The gene calls are TRBV6-5 and TRBJ1-1; D is perhaps TRBD1 (6 bases). Trimming stripped 6 bases from V and 0 bases from J, with 11 bases between. Per germline, CDR1 MNHEY and CDR2 SVGAGI. The CDR3 extends over 14 amino acids. CDR3 nucleotide sequence: TGTGCCAGCAGACCCGACAGGCTGAACACTGAAGCTTTCTTT. Its protein is CASRPDRLNTEAFF.

J is TRBJ1-2 and V is TRBV5-1; 9 bases line up with TRBD1. This CDR3 is built from 15 residues. In germline, CDR1 is SGHRS, CDR2 YFSETQ. The V gene end was trimmed by 4 bases and the J gene end by 5 bases; junction bases not matched to a gene: 9. The CDR3 region has the DNA TGCGCCAGCAGCCCGGACGGGGGACAGGGATATGGCTACACCTTC. Translation: CASSPDGGQGYGYTF.

The chain uses TRBV2 and TRBJ1-2; 10 bases fit TRBD1. This CDR3 has 14 residues. Germline CDR1 SNHLY, CDR2 FYNNEI. Unmatched junction bases numbered 4, after V lost 5 bases and J lost 4 bases. The CDR3 DNA is TGTGCCAGCAGTCAGGACAGGGGGAGCTATGGCTACACCTTC. Protein product: CASSQDRGSYGYTF.

The chain links TRBV4-3 to TRBJ1-1; the match to TRBD1 covers 10 bases. The V gene's germline CDR1 is LGHNA and CDR2 YSLEER. J was trimmed by 0 bases and V by 2 bases; bases with no gene match: 6. CDR3 size: 17 residues. CDR3 in amino acids: CASSQTRDRGLNTEAFF. The CDR3 bases are TGCGCCAGCAGCCAAACCCGGGACAGGGGATTGAACACTGAAGCTTTCTTT.

This clone was detected a few times. V and J are TRBV28 and TRBJ1-6; perhaps TRBD1 as D (6 bases). Germline V gene sequence: CDR1 MDHEN, CDR2 SYDVKM. The V end lost 3 bases, the J end lost 4 bases, and 7 bases lay between the germline ends. The CDR3 has 14 residues. The CDR3 nucleotides are TGTGCCAGCAGTTTGGGACAATATAATTCACCCCTCCACTTT. Translated: CASSLGQYNSPLHF. The full variable domain, its missing parts supplied by reference TRBV28 and TRBJ1-6, is DVKVTQSSRYLVKRTGEKVFLECVQDMDHENMFWYRQDPGLGLRLIYFSYDVKMKEKGDIPEGYSVSREKKERFSLILESASTNQTSMYLCASSLGQYNSPLHFGNGTRLTVT.

The chain uses TRBV19 and TRBJ2-3; 9 bases line up with TRBD2. This CDR3 has 17 amino acids. J was trimmed by 1 base and V by 4 bases; bases with no gene match: 9. Germline V CDR1 and CDR2: LNHDA, SQIVND (reference sequence). Here the CDR3 reads CASSSLAGQKRTDTQYF. Written as DNA, the CDR3 is TGTGCCAGTAGTAGCCTAGCGGGACAAAAACGCACAGATACGCAGTATTTT.

This rearrangement joins TRBV5-1 to TRBJ2-3, with TRBD2 matching 12 bases. Germline V gene lookup returns CDR1 SGHRS and CDR2 YFSETQ. This CDR3 has 17 residues. The junction had 10 bases not matched to a gene; V was cut back by 2 bases and J by 6 bases. CDR3 coding DNA: TGCGCCAGCAGCTTCCCAACGACTAGCGGGAGAGGTGATACGCAGTATTTT. Protein sequence: CASSFPTTSGRGDTQYF.

J is TRBJ2-6 and V is TRBV4-3; a weak D match, TRBD2 (7 bases). The CDR3 spans 15 residues. CDR1 is LGHNA, CDR2 YSLEER, per germline. V lost 4 bases to trimming and J lost 4 bases, with 11 bases between them. The chain's CDR3 is CASSPRGAGANVLTF. CDR3 nucleotide sequence: TGCGCCAGCAGCCCACGGGGGGCCGGGGCCAACGTCCTGACTTTC.

The chain carries TRBV5-1 and TRBJ2-7; TRBD2 matches 9 bases. CDR1 and CDR2 (germline): SGHRS, YFSETQ. V lost 5 bases, J lost 9 bases, and 15 bases stayed unmatched. The CDR3 covers 15 residues. DNA of the CDR3: TGCGCCAGCAGACCATCGGGACAGCGAGCGGGAGGGCAGTACTTC. Translated, it gives CASRPSGQRAGGQYF. The complete variable domain, with remaining parts taken from reference TRBV5-1 and TRBJ2-7, reads KAGVTQTPRYLIKTRGQQVTLSCSPISGHRSVSWYQQTPGQGLQFLFEYFSETQRNKGNFPGRFSGRQFSNSRSEMNVSTLELGDSALYLCASRPSGQRAGGQYFGPGTRLTVT.

The chain has TRBV4-1 and TRBJ1-3; D is perhaps TRBD1 (6 bases). This CDR3 comprises 16 residues. CDR1 and CDR2 (germline): MGHRA, YSYEKL. V lost 4 bases and J 0 bases, leaving 13 bases between the germline ends. The CDR3 protein is CASSLSGGYSGNTIYF. The DNA for the CDR3 is TGCGCCAGCAGCCTGTCGGGGGGCTACTCTGGAAACACCATATATTTT.

The V call is TRBV27, the J call TRBJ2-7; TRBD1 matches at 10 bases. This CDR3 is 14 amino acids long. V shed 6 bases and J 3 bases; nucleotides not matched to a gene: 5. CDR1 MNHEY and CDR2 SMNVEV come from the germline V gene (reference sequence). The chain's CDR3 is CASSVTGGGYEQYF. CDR3 DNA sequence: TGTGCCAGCAGCGTGACAGGGGGCGGCTACGAGCAGTACTTC.

This chain uses TRBV9 with TRBJ1-2; 9 bases align to TRBD1. This CDR3 is 14 amino acids long. Germline CDR1 and CDR2: SGDLS and YYNGEE. Losses at the gene ends were 2 bases for V and 4 bases for J; bases not matched to a gene: 3. CDR3: CASSVEDRGYGYTF. In DNA form, the CDR3 reads TGTGCCAGCAGCGTTGAGGACAGGGGCTATGGCTACACCTTC.

CDR3 in DNA: TGTGCCAGCAGTTTCACCACTAGCGGGCCCCAAACCTACAATGAGCAGTTCTTC. This gives the protein CASSFTTSGPQTYNEQFF. This sequence joins TRBV28 and TRBJ2-1; 9 bases fit TRBD2. The CDR3 spans 18 residues. J lost 2 bases, V lost 3 bases, and 11 bases had no gene match. Germline V gene data show CDR1 as MDHEN and CDR2 as SYDVKM.